The 24 T cell receptor beta chains below all came from one sample that was sequenced in a study of blood T cell repertoires in COVID-19. Produced via immunoSEQ multiplex PCR; TCRdb's table is partial and in-frame only. The table records 300,000 or so clones, 86% of them present only once. Sequencing used peripheral blood. These receptors all come from a woman aged 50 to 65 with acute or convalescent COVID-19.

In this sample, this clone turned up once. The V call is TRBV4-1, the J call TRBJ2-2; 10 bases fit TRBD2. V was pared by 3 bases and J by 5 bases, with 12 bases of the junction left unmatched. The V gene's germline CDR1 is MGHRA and CDR2 YSYEKL. There are 18 residues in the CDR3. The CDR3 region has the DNA TGCGCCAGCAGCCATGGGACGCGGACTAGCGGTTCAACCGGGGAGCTGTTTTTT. Protein product: CASSHGTRTSGSTGELFF.

Worth noting for this clone: The identical CDR3 is also encoded by other nucleotide sequences in the sample. The chain carries TRBV7-2 and TRBJ2-3; D possibly corresponds to TRBD2 (6 bases). The germline gives CDR1 SGHTA, CDR2 FQGNSA. The CDR3 runs 14 residues. Trimming shortened V by 1 base and J by 3 bases, and 8 bases separated the two germline ends. CDR3 sequence: CASSLGLETDTQYF. The DNA for the CDR3 is TGTGCCAGCAGCTTAGGACTAGAGACAGATACGCAGTATTTT.

This clone was found a few times. The rearrangement joins TRBV7-9 to TRBJ1-6; no firm D call. Germline V lookup: CDR1 SEHNR, CDR2 FQNEAQ (reference sequence). The CDR3 runs to 12 residues. V lost 3 bases and J 7 bases, leaving 4 bases between the germline ends. CDR3 amino acids: CASSLQNSPLHF. The DNA for the CDR3 is TGTGCCAGCAGCTTGCAGAATTCACCCCTCCACTTT.

Concerning this clone itself: Other DNA sequences of this sample code for an identical CDR3. The chain combines TRBV28 with TRBJ1-2; D call uncertain. V lost 2 bases and J 3 bases, leaving 4 bases between the germline ends. This CDR3 contains 12 residues. In germline, CDR1 is MDHEN, CDR2 SYDVKM. CDR3 amino acids: CASSLRDYGYTF. CDR3 nucleotide sequence: TGTGCCAGCAGTTTACGGGACTATGGCTACACCTTC.

This chain joins TRBV29-1 and TRBJ1-5; D is possibly TRBD1 (6 bases). V was clipped by 4 bases and J by 6 bases, with 13 bases between them. This CDR3 spans 13 amino acids. The germline gives CDR1 SQVTM, CDR2 ANQGSEA. The CDR3 loop is CSVVSGVGQPQHF. The CDR3 DNA reads TGCAGCGTTGTATCAGGGGTCGGTCAGCCCCAGCATTTT. Variable domain in full (rest from reference TRBV29-1 and TRBJ1-5): SAVISQKPSRDICQRGTSLTIQCQVDSQVTMMFWYRQQPGQSLTLIATANQGSEATYESGFVIDKFPISRPNLTFSTLTVSNMSPEDSSIYLCSVVSGVGQPQHFGDGTRLSIL.

The chain uses TRBV10-2 and TRBJ2-1, with 13 positions matching TRBD2. Germline CDR1 reads WSHSY; CDR2 reads SAAADI. Unmatched junction bases numbered 6, after V lost 6 bases and J lost 7 bases. The CDR3 is made up of 15 amino acids. In DNA, the CDR3 is TGCGCCAGCAGAATACTAGCGGGAGGGGATAATGAGCAGTTCTTC. It codes for CASRILAGGDNEQFF.

The rearrangement uses TRBV28 and TRBJ1-2; 8 nucleotides align to TRBD1. CDR1 is MDHEN, CDR2 SYDVKM, per germline. V dropped 5 bases and J dropped 4; count of bases not matched to a gene: 9. The CDR3 sequence is 15 residues long. Here the CDR3 reads CASSRTDRVAYGYTF. In nucleotides, the CDR3 is TGTGCCAGCAGTCGAACGGACAGGGTGGCCTATGGCTACACCTTC.

The J gene is TRBJ1-5, the V gene TRBV21-1. TRBV21-1 is shown as a pseudogene. The CDR3 consists of 19 residues. The CDR3 loop reads CASSKGPSWARGRHQPQHF. DNA for the CDR3: TGTGCCAGCAGCAAAGGTCCTTCGTGGGCCCGAGGGCGGCATCAGCCCCAGCATTTT.

This sequence joins TRBV15 and TRBJ1-6; the D is unclear. The V end was cut by 0 bases, the J end by 13 bases, with 13 bases between. The CDR3 contains 14 residues. Germline CDR1 and CDR2: LNHNV and YYDKDF (reference sequence). The CDR3 reads CATSRDRTLGPLHF. The CDR3 DNA follows: TGTGCCACCAGCAGAGATCGGACTTTAGGGCCCCTCCACTTT.

The V gene is TRBV14, the J gene TRBJ2-3; tentatively, D is TRBD1 (6 bases). The V and J ends lost 0 bases and 2 bases respectively, with 15 bases between them. The length of the CDR3 is 17 residues. CDR1 and CDR2 from the germline V gene are SGHDN and FVKESK. The DNA for the CDR3 is TGTGCCAGCAGCCAAGATAAGCCAGGGGTTCCCACAGATACGCAGTATTTT. Amino acid sequence: CASSQDKPGVPTDTQYF.

This chain uses TRBV7-3 with TRBJ2-1, with 11 positions matching TRBD2. Germline CDR1 is SGHTA and CDR2 is FQGTGA. The CDR3 has 15 residues. Unmatched junction bases numbered 4, after V lost 5 bases and J lost 4 bases. CDR3: CASSAGLAAYNEQFF. CDR3 nucleotides: TGTGCCAGCAGCGCGGGACTAGCGGCTTACAATGAGCAGTTCTTC.

This clone was seen only a few times. V is TRBV10-3 and J is TRBJ1-1, with D possibly TRBD1 on 6 matching bases. This CDR3 has 14 amino acids. Germline values: CDR1 ENHRY, CDR2 SYGVKD. Trimming stripped 6 bases from V and 4 bases from J, with 15 bases between. DNA for the CDR3: TGTGCCATCAGGCAGGGGCCGAGAAGCACTGAAGCTTTCTTT. Its protein product is CAIRQGPRSTEAFF.

This chain links TRBV7-2 with TRBJ2-7, with 8 bases matching TRBD2. The CDR3 has 16 residues. Germline V gene sequence: CDR1 SGHTA, CDR2 FQGNSA. Losses at the gene ends were 3 bases for V and 2 bases for J; bases not matched to a gene: 9. CDR3 sequence: CASSFGGGRPTYEQYF. The DNA of the CDR3 is TGTGCCAGCAGCTTTGGCGGCGGGAGGCCCACCTACGAGCAGTACTTC.

This clone occurred a few times. This chain uses TRBV6-5 with TRBJ2-3; 7 bases line up with TRBD1. CDR1 and CDR2 from the germline V gene are MNHEY and SVGAGI. V dropped 3 bases and J dropped 1; count of bases not matched to a gene: 7. The CDR3 is made up of 16 amino acids. The CDR3 nucleotides are TGTGCCAGCAGTTATTCGTGGGACAGCCGCACAGATACGCAGTATTTT. Residues: CASSYSWDSRTDTQYF.

CDR3 in DNA: TGCGCCAGCAGCCAAGCGGCAGGGCCTACACGCAATGAGCAGTTCTTC. This encodes CASSQAAGPTRNEQFF. The chain links TRBV4-3 to TRBJ2-1, with TRBD1 as a possible D gene (5 bases). Germline V gene data show CDR1 as LGHNA and CDR2 as YSLEER. The V end lost 1 base, the J end lost 6 bases, and 16 bases lay between the germline ends. This CDR3 has 16 amino acids.

V and J are TRBV19 and TRBJ1-1; 10 bases line up with TRBD1. With V trimmed by 6 bases and J by 4 bases, 2 bases remained unmatched. This CDR3 has 13 residues. Germline V gene lookup returns CDR1 LNHDA and CDR2 SQIVND (reference sequence). The CDR3 loop is CASRGTGATEAFF. CDR3 in DNA: TGTGCCAGTAGGGGGACAGGGGCCACTGAAGCTTTCTTT.

The rearrangement joins TRBV7-2 to TRBJ2-2; 8 bases are shared with TRBD2. Trimming cost V 4 bases and J 2 bases; bases outside gene matches: 3. CDR3 length equals 15 residues. Germline values: CDR1 SGHTA, CDR2 FQGNSA. CDR3 bases: TGTGCCAGCAGCTCCACTAGCGGAAACACCGGGGAGCTGTTTTTT. It is translated as CASSSTSGNTGELFF.

This clone has a single count. The chain is built from TRBV25-1 and TRBJ2-7; TRBD1 matches at 9 bases. The V segment lost 5 bases and the J segment 4 bases; nucleotides outside the gene matches: 6. The CDR3 consists of 14 residues. Per germline, CDR1 MGHDK and CDR2 SYGVNS. The chain's CDR3 is CASSPGTGRYEQYF. As DNA, the CDR3 is TGTGCCAGCAGTCCCGGGACAGGGAGGTACGAGCAGTACTTC.

The chain joins TRBV21-1 to TRBJ2-7; the table's D call, TRBD2, was not checked against the DNA. TRBV21-1 is annotated as a pseudogene. The CDR3 has 16 amino acids. The CDR3 DNA is TGTGCCAGCAGCCTCCTTACTAGCGGGTCATCCTACGAGCAGTACTTC. Amino acid sequence: CASSLLTSGSSYEQYF.

V and J are TRBV6-5 and TRBJ1-1; D possibly corresponds to TRBD1 (6 bases). CDR3 size: 13 residues. Between the trimmed V and J ends, which lost 4 bases and 7 bases, there was a span of 13 bases. Germline V gene data show CDR1 as MNHEY and CDR2 as SVGAGI. CDR3 DNA: TGTGCCAGCAGTTCCGGGGACACCATTGAAGCTTTCTTT. It codes for CASSSGDTIEAFF.

The CDR3 bases are TGTGCCAGCAGTTTAGCTAGCGGGAGGGCGAGGTACAATGAGCAGTTCTTC. Protein: CASSLASGRARYNEQFF. This chain joins TRBV28 and TRBJ2-1, with 12 bases aligning to TRBD2. Germline CDR1 reads MDHEN; CDR2 reads SYDVKM. V trimming: 2 bases; J trimming: 4 bases; junction bases outside the gene matches: 6. The CDR3 is 17 residues long.

The DNA for the CDR3 is TGTGCCAGCAGTATTGCAGGGGGCAGTGAAAAACTGTTTTTT. This gives the protein CASSIAGGSEKLFF. This sequence joins TRBV6-5 and TRBJ1-4; TRBD1 agrees at 8 bases. The CDR3 consists of 14 residues. The germline CDR1 and CDR2 sequences are MNHEY and SVGAGI. V lost 5 bases and J lost 7; bases outside the gene matches: 6.

The gene calls are TRBV2 and TRBJ1-5; a possible D gene is TRBD1 (6 bases). Trimming left V 7 bases short and J 3 bases short, with 10 bases between. Germline-derived CDR1 and CDR2 are SNHLY and FYNNEI. This CDR3 comprises 13 residues. Written as DNA, the CDR3 is TGTGCCAGCACTGGACAGATCAATCAGCCCCAGCATTTT. Encoded protein: CASTGQINQPQHF.

A remark on this clone: The sample carries other DNA sequences with the same CDR3. The J gene is TRBJ2-1, the V gene TRBV7-3, with 11 bases fitting TRBD1. The CDR3 loop spans 15 amino acids. Germline CDR1 and CDR2: SGHTA and FQGTGA. V lost 5 bases and J lost 5; bases outside the gene matches: 5. The CDR3 reads CASSPGQGAHNEQFF. CDR3 bases: TGTGCCAGCAGCCCCGGACAGGGGGCTCACAATGAGCAGTTCTTC.